The 28 T cell receptor beta chains below were found in one sample sequenced in a study of a mutant IDH1 vaccine in newly diagnosed glioma. Their antigen targets remain unknown. The sample's time point: week 5, during vaccination. Vaccinated patients received 300 ug of mutant IDH1 20-mer peptide per dose, with topical imiquimod. Profiling relied on immunoSEQ multiplex PCR, and the TCRdb table lists in-frame clones only, not all of them. In the table there are 56,000 or so clones, about 77% of which are singletons. Sequenced material: PBMCs, taken from a glioma patient whose treatment included an IDH1 peptide vaccine. The origin of the receptors is a middle-aged woman with glioma.

This rearrangement joins TRBV7-6 to TRBJ1-1; perhaps TRBD1 as D (6 bases). Germline CDR1 is SGHVS and CDR2 is FNYEAQ. The V and J ends lost 5 bases and 5 bases respectively, with 12 bases between them. This CDR3 is 13 amino acids long. The CDR3 spells CASSPTGTTEAFF. Written as DNA, the CDR3 is TGTGCCAGCAGCCCTACAGGGACAACTGAAGCTTTCTTT. The whole variable domain, filled in from reference TRBV7-6 and TRBJ1-1, reads GAGVSQSPRYKVTKRGQDVALRCDPISGHVSLYWYRQALGQGPEFLTYFNYEAQQDKSGLPNDRFSAERPEGSISTLTIQRTEQRDSAMYRCASSPTGTTEAFFGQGTRLTVV.

This clone was recorded a few times. The CDR3 bases are TGTGCCAGCAGTGATTGGGGAGGGGATCAGCCCCAGCATTTT. Translated: CASSDWGGDQPQHF. The rearrangement uses TRBV2 and TRBJ1-5; tentative D call: TRBD1 (5 bases). From germline, CDR1 is SNHLY and CDR2 FYNNEI. This CDR3 region has 14 residues. V gave up 3 bases and J gave up 5 bases, with 11 bases separating them.

The gene calls are TRBV9 and TRBJ2-3; a possible D gene is TRBD1 (6 bases). V lost 5 bases, J lost 6 bases, and 13 bases lay in between. The CDR3 sequence is 13 residues long. Germline lookup yields CDR1 SGDLS and CDR2 YYNGEE. CDR3: CASRPQGTDTQYF. CDR3 nucleotide sequence: TGTGCCAGCAGGCCGCAGGGGACGGATACGCAGTATTTT.

In this sample, this clone turned up a few times. This chain connects TRBV7-2 to TRBJ1-1, with D unclear. V was cut by 1 base and J by 7 bases, with 16 bases left in between. In germline, CDR1 is SGHTA, CDR2 FQGNSA. CDR3 length: 15 residues. The CDR3 loop reads CASSLEPISSGEAFF. As DNA, the CDR3 is TGTGCCAGCAGCTTAGAACCGATTTCCTCAGGTGAAGCTTTCTTT.

The count of this clone is one. The V call is TRBV6-1, the J call TRBJ2-3; 10 bases line up with TRBD1. The V segment lost 6 bases and the J segment 3 bases; nucleotides outside the gene matches: 3. Germline V gene sequence: CDR1 MNHNS, CDR2 SASEGT. The CDR3 length is 14 residues. CDR3 protein: CASRTGGTTDTQYF. The CDR3 DNA is TGTGCCAGCAGGACAGGGGGCACGACAGATACGCAGTATTTT.

The genes are TRBV25-1 and TRBJ2-1; the D is unclear. Germline V CDR1 and CDR2: MGHDK, SYGVNS. Trimming left V 2 bases short and J 4 bases short, with 3 bases between. The CDR3 runs 12 residues. In DNA form, the CDR3 reads TGTGCCAGCAGTGAACGGTACAATGAGCAGTTCTTC. Translated, it gives CASSERYNEQFF.

V usage is TRBV2 and J usage is TRBJ2-7; 10 bases align to TRBD1. Looked up from germline, CDR1 is SNHLY and CDR2 is FYNNEI. This CDR3 spans 16 amino acids. After removal of 4 bases from V and 5 bases from J, the junction contained 11 bases not matched to a gene. As DNA, the CDR3 is TGTGCCAGCAGTGGACCGGGACAGGGGTATTCGAACGAGCAGTACTTC. Protein sequence: CASSGPGQGYSNEQYF.

The rearrangement uses TRBV2 and TRBJ1-3; TRBD1 might be the D (5 bases). V lost 11 bases to trimming and J lost 2 bases, with 16 bases between them. This CDR3 is 14 amino acids long. Germline CDR1 and CDR2: SNHLY and FYNNEI. CDR3 sequence reads: CAGTGAGAGNTIYF. CDR3 DNA: TGTGCCGGTACTGGGGCAGGCGCTGGAAACACCATATATTTT.

The rearrangement joins TRBV13 to TRBJ2-3; 7 bases agree with TRBD2. Germline V gene data show CDR1 as PRHDT and CDR2 as FYEKMQ (reference sequence). The junction had 2 bases not matched to a gene; V was cut back by 4 bases and J by 1 base. The CDR3 has 14 amino acids. The CDR3 region is CASSSAGRTDTQYF. In DNA form, the CDR3 reads TGTGCCAGCAGCTCAGCGGGGCGCACAGATACGCAGTATTTT.

This clone showed up just once. The V and J genes are TRBV10-2 and TRBJ2-7; D ambiguous. The CDR3 totals 12 residues. The germline V gene encodes CDR1 WSHSY and CDR2 SAAADI. Trimming took 2 bases from V and 7 from J, leaving 9 bases between them. The DNA of the CDR3 is TGCGCCAGCAGTGAGAGGACCGAGGAGCAGTACTTC. This gives the protein CASSERTEEQYF.

This clone was picked up one time. The V gene is TRBV13, the J gene TRBJ2-7; 10 nucleotides agree with TRBD2. CDR1 and CDR2 from the germline V gene are PRHDT and FYEKMQ (reference sequence). V lost 5 bases to trimming and J lost 5 bases; unmatched junction nucleotides: 12. The CDR3 sequence is 16 residues long. Written as DNA, the CDR3 is TGTGCCAGCAGCGCCGGAGTAGCGGGGGGCCTCCACGAGCAGTACTTC. Translated: CASSAGVAGGLHEQYF. Drawing the rest from reference TRBV13 and TRBJ2-7, the complete variable domain is AAGVIQSPRHLIKEKRETATLKCYPIPRHDTVYWYQQGPGQDPQFLISFYEKMQSDKGSIPDRFSAQQFSDYHSELNMSSLELGDSALYFCASSAGVAGGLHEQYFGPGTRLTVT.

The rearrangement uses TRBV5-1 and TRBJ1-1; no clear D. The CDR3 contains 13 residues. Germline V CDR1 and CDR2: SGHRS, YFSETQ. Trimming removed 7 bases from V and 4 bases from J, with 14 bases in between. This CDR3 reads CASSSDGFTEAFF. The CDR3 DNA reads as TGCGCCAGCTCTTCCGACGGGTTCACTGAAGCTTTCTTT. Variable domain in full (rest from reference TRBV5-1 and TRBJ1-1): KAGVTQTPRYLIKTRGQQVTLSCSPISGHRSVSWYQQTPGQGLQFLFEYFSETQRNKGNFPGRFSGRQFSNSRSEMNVSTLELGDSALYLCASSSDGFTEAFFGQGTRLTVV.

This clone was seen a single time. The J gene is TRBJ2-7, the V gene TRBV18; 12 nucleotides align to TRBD1. The CDR3 is made up of 15 amino acids. J was trimmed by 7 bases and V by 3 bases; bases with no gene match: 7. Germline CDR1 and CDR2: KGHSH and LQKENI. CDR3 sequence: CASSPGGQGAGEQYF. CDR3 coding DNA: TGTGCCAGCTCACCTGGGGGACAGGGGGCTGGGGAGCAGTACTTC. The full variable domain, completed using reference TRBV18 and TRBJ2-7, is NAGVMQNPRHLVRRRGQEARLRCSPMKGHSHVYWYRQLPEEGLKFMVYLQKENIIDESGMPKERFSAEFPKEGPSILRIQQVVRGDSAAYFCASSPGGQGAGEQYFGPGTRLTVT.

A few counts support this clone. The chain recombines TRBV5-1 with TRBJ1-1; D gene ambiguous. V dropped 0 bases and J dropped 0 bases, with 9 bases sitting between them. Per germline, CDR1 SGHRS and CDR2 YFSETQ. The CDR3 consists of 15 residues. The CDR3 spells CASSLVGSLNTEAFF. CDR3 bases: TGCGCCAGCAGCTTGGTAGGCAGCTTGAACACTGAAGCTTTCTTT.

The rearrangement links TRBV5-6 to TRBJ1-5, with D tentatively TRBD1 (5 bases). This CDR3 has 15 residues. Germline-derived CDR1 and CDR2 are SGHDT and YYEEEE. V was clipped by 3 bases and J by 3 bases, with 13 bases between them. As DNA, the CDR3 is TGTGCCAGCAGCTGGATGGGGGTGAACAATCAGCCCCAGCATTTT. Its translation: CASSWMGVNNQPQHF.

The chain carries TRBV7-2 and TRBJ2-2, with D uncertain. Trimming cost V 1 base and J 4 bases, with 4 bases left between them. The CDR3 is made up of 13 amino acids. Germline V lookup: CDR1 SGHTA, CDR2 FQGNSA. The CDR3 loop is CASSLGITGELFF. CDR3 DNA sequence: TGTGCCAGCAGCTTAGGCATCACCGGGGAGCTGTTTTTT.

J is TRBJ2-3 and V is TRBV7-9; 8 bases fit TRBD2. Trimming cost V 4 bases and J 0 bases; bases outside gene matches: 9. Germline V CDR1 and CDR2: SEHNR, FQNEAQ (reference sequence). The CDR3 covers 17 residues. The CDR3 sequence: CASSSPTSGSSTDTQYF. The CDR3 region has the DNA TGTGCCAGCAGCTCCCCTACTAGCGGCTCTAGCACAGATACGCAGTATTTT.

The rearrangement joins TRBV18 to TRBJ2-3; 9 bases are shared with TRBD2. The V segment lost 0 bases and the J segment 9 bases; nucleotides outside the gene matches: 4. The germline V gene encodes CDR1 KGHSH and CDR2 LQKENI. CDR3 length: 14 residues. CDR3 in amino acids: CASSPPRAGGTQYF. The CDR3 nucleotides are TGTGCCAGCTCACCACCGAGAGCGGGGGGAACGCAGTATTTT.

Details on this clone: At one end, the junction sequence differs from germline, possibly due to a read error. The CDR3 DNA reads as TGTGCCAGCACTTACAAGGGGACTGGTGGCACTGAAGCTTTCTTT. Protein: CASTYKGTGGTEAFF. The V gene is TRBV6-6, the J gene TRBJ1-1; a possible D gene is TRBD1 (5 bases). Per the germline V gene, CDR1 is MNHNY and CDR2 is SVGAGI (reference sequence). The CDR3 contains 15 residues.

The gene calls are TRBV2 and TRBJ1-1, with D perhaps matching TRBD1 (6 bases). This CDR3 comprises 12 residues. Per germline, CDR1 SNHLY and CDR2 FYNNEI. Trimming stripped 7 bases from V and 10 bases from J, with 16 bases between. The CDR3 bases are TGTGCCAGCACCCCACAGGGCCAGGGAGCTTTCTTT. Protein product: CASTPQGQGAFF.

The chain joins TRBV18 to TRBJ1-4, with D maybe TRBD1 (6 bases). The CDR3 is made up of 16 amino acids. Deletions cut 0 bases from V and 7 bases from J, with 15 bases between. Germline values: CDR1 KGHSH, CDR2 LQKENI. CDR3 DNA: TGTGCCAGCTCACCACCCAGTTCTTCGGACAGTGAAAAACTGTTTTTT. Its protein product is CASSPPSSSDSEKLFF. The full variable domain, with the rest looked up from reference TRBV18 and TRBJ1-4, is NAGVMQNPRHLVRRRGQEARLRCSPMKGHSHVYWYRQLPEEGLKFMVYLQKENIIDESGMPKERFSAEFPKEGPSILRIQQVVRGDSAAYFCASSPPSSSDSEKLFFGSGTQLSVL.

This clone has only one observation. The V and J genes are TRBV5-1 and TRBJ2-2; 8 bases are shared with TRBD2. Germline V gene lookup returns CDR1 SGHRS and CDR2 YFSETQ. J was trimmed by 5 bases and V by 4 bases; bases with no gene match: 7. The CDR3 sequence is 15 residues long. The CDR3 here is CASSPGGAGTGELFF. The CDR3 DNA sequence: TGCGCCAGCAGCCCCGGGGGGGCGGGGACCGGGGAGCTGTTTTTT.

The chain carries TRBV7-2 and TRBJ1-2, with TRBD1 as a possible D gene (6 bases). The germline CDR1 and CDR2 sequences are SGHTA and FQGNSA. V was shortened by 3 bases and J by 2 bases, with 10 bases between the two germline ends. The CDR3 contains 14 residues. CDR3 sequence: CASSFTGINYGYTF. CDR3 in DNA: TGTGCCAGCAGCTTTACAGGGATCAACTATGGCTACACCTTC. The variable domain in full, with the rest retrieved from reference TRBV7-2 and TRBJ1-2, is GAGVSQSPSNKVTEKGKDVELRCDPISGHTALYWYRQSLGQGLEFLIYFQGNSAPDKSGLPSDRFSAERTGGSVSTLTIQRTQQEDSAVYLCASSFTGINYGYTFGSGTRLTVV.

The chain recombines TRBV15 with TRBJ1-5, with D possibly TRBD1 on 5 matching bases. V was trimmed by 0 bases and J by 7 bases, leaving 13 bases between them. Germline V gene sequence: CDR1 LNHNV, CDR2 YYDKDF (reference sequence). This CDR3 is built from 15 residues. The CDR3 loop reads CATSRDRGEHQPQHF. In DNA, the CDR3 is TGTGCCACCAGCAGAGATCGGGGGGAACACCAGCCCCAGCATTTT. Complete variable domain (other parts from reference TRBV15 and TRBJ1-5): DAMVIQNPRYQVTQFGKPVTLSCSQTLNHNVMYWYQQKSSQAPKLLFHYYDKDFNNEADTPDNFQSRRPNTSFCFLDIRSPGLGDTAMYLCATSRDRGEHQPQHFGDGTRLSIL.

V usage is TRBV9 and J usage is TRBJ2-7; TRBD2 matches 8 bases. The CDR3 is made up of 15 amino acids. Trimming removed 0 bases from V and 2 bases from J; junction bases left unmatched: 4. Per germline, CDR1 SGDLS and CDR2 YYNGEE. The CDR3 sequence: CASSVGMGLAYEQYF. Written as DNA, the CDR3 is TGTGCCAGCAGCGTAGGGATGGGACTAGCCTACGAGCAGTACTTC.

The chain is built from TRBV7-9 and TRBJ2-3, with D possibly matching TRBD2 (6 bases). There are 17 residues in the CDR3. Trimming removed 4 bases from V and 1 base from J, with 18 bases in between. The germline gives CDR1 SEHNR, CDR2 FQNEAQ (reference sequence). The CDR3: CASSSLNAGTRTDTQYF. In DNA form, the CDR3 reads TGTGCCAGCAGCTCATTAAACGCGGGGACTCGCACAGATACGCAGTATTTT. Looking up the rest from reference TRBV7-9 and TRBJ2-3 gives the full variable domain: DTGVSQNPRHKITKRGQNVTFRCDPISEHNRLYWYRQTLGQGPEFLTYFQNEAQLEKSRLLSDRFSAERPKGSFSTLEIQRTEQGDSAMYLCASSSLNAGTRTDTQYFGPGTRLTVL.

This clone was seen a few times. J is TRBJ1-2 and V is TRBV19, with 8 bases aligning to TRBD1. The ends lost 0 bases at V and 4 bases at J; junction bases unmatched: 7. Germline values: CDR1 LNHDA, CDR2 SQIVND (reference sequence). This CDR3 spans 16 amino acids. This CDR3 reads CASSIEGTGPFYGYTF. The CDR3 DNA reads as TGTGCCAGTAGTATAGAAGGGACAGGCCCGTTCTATGGCTACACCTTC.

The chain couples TRBV11-2 to TRBJ2-3; D gene uncertain. CDR3 length: 13 amino acids. Between the trimmed V and J ends, which lost 6 bases and 4 bases, there was a span of 11 bases. Germline lookup yields CDR1 SGHAT and CDR2 FQNNGV. CDR3 region: CASRFQVADTQYF. The CDR3 region has the DNA TGTGCCAGCAGGTTTCAAGTAGCAGATACGCAGTATTTT.